This T cell receptor (beta chain) was identified in a study of beta chain features in type 1 diabetes. Study-level background: Examination spanned around 110,000,000 sorted cells from all samples.

The authors sorted CD4+ naive, central memory, regulatory and stem cell-like memory cells via CD45RO/CCR7/CD25/CD127/CD95/CD27. Study conclusions and caveats: cDNA-based sequencing might over-represent cells highly expressing TCR.

Germline CDR1 reads SGHDT; CDR2 reads YYEEEE. After removal of 4 bases from V and 0 bases from J, the junction contained 8 bases not matched to a gene. This CDR3 is built from 17 residues. This clone has just a few counts. Its antigen is as yet unknown. The sequenced template was cDNA made from the entire isolated RNA. Using immunoSEQ multiplex PCR, the repertoire was profiled, and TCRdb retains in-frame clones only, with some absent. The sample holds under 900,000 clones, roughly 15% seen once. The sample comprised naive CD4+ T cells from blood. The rearrangement links TRBV5-6 to TRBJ2-3, with 10 positions matching TRBD2. This sequence was found in a woman under 30 in good health. CDR3 sequence: CASSLTTTSGSTDTQYF. CDR3 coding DNA: TGTGCCAGCAGCCTGACTACGACTAGCGGGAGCACAGATACGCAGTATTTT.